The table lists the clone carrying this T cell receptor (beta chain) with a few counts. Germline CDR1 MNHNS, CDR2 SASEGT. Trimming pared 1 base from V and 4 bases from J, leaving 14 bases between. The CDR3 is 15 residues long. These data are taken from a study of blood T cell repertoires in COVID-19. The wider study: The cDNA or gDNA used as material had been derived from T cells, B-cell-depleted T cells, or PBMCs.

Original handling: The authors estimated nucleated cell counts from reference gene primer amplification. The method was immunoSEQ multiplex PCR; TCRdb's version includes in-frame clones alone and lacks a portion of them. From that table come the V and J calls and clone size; the DNA was used to work out D and trimming. The sample has 85,000 to 130,000 clones, 70% to 80% seen once; the top ten hold 6.2%. This TCR was recovered from a man older than 75 with COVID-19, enrolled during active disease. The source material was peripheral blood. V and J are TRBV6-1 and TRBJ2-7; no firm D call. The CDR3 DNA reads TGTGCCAGCAGTGAAGAGATGACTCTTCTTTACGAGCAGTACTTC. This encodes CASSEEMTLLYEQYF.